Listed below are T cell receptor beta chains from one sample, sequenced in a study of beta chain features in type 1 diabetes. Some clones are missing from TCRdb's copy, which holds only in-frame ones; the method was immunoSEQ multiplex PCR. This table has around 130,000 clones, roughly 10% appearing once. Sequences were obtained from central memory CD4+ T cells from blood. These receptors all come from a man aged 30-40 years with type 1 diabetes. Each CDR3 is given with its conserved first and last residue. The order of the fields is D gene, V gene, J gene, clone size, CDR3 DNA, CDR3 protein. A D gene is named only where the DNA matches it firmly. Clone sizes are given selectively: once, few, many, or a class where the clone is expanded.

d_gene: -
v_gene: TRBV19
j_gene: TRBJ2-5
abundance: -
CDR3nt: TGTGCCAGTAGTATCCAGGGTTCGGAGACCCAGTACTTC
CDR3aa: CASSIQGSETQYF

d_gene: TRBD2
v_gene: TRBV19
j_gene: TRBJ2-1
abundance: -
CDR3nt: TGTGCCAGTAGTGCCCCCGGGACTATCTACAATGAGCAGTTCTTC
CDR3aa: CASSAPGTIYNEQFF

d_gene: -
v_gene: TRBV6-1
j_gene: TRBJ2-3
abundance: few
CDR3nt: TGTGCCAGCAGTCGGTCGGGAGATACGCAGTATTTT
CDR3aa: CASSRSGDTQYF

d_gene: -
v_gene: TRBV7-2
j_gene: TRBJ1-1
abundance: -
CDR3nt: TGTGCCAGCAGCACCTCGGGAGTTGGGAACACTGAAGCTTTCTTT
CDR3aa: CASSTSGVGNTEAFF

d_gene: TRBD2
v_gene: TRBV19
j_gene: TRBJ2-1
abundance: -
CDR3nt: TGTGCCAGCGGGAGGAGCAGGTACAATGAGCAGTTCTTC
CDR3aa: CASGRSRYNEQFF

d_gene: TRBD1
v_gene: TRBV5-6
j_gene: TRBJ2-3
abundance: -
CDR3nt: TGTGCCAGCAGTTTACAGGGGGCAGATACGCAGTATTTT
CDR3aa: CASSLQGADTQYF

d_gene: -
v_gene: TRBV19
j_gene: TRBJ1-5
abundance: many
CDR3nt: TGTGCCAGTGGCATGAATCAGCCCCAGCATTTT
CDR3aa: CASGMNQPQHF

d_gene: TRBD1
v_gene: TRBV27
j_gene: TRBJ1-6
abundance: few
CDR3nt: TGTGCCAGCAGCCTCGACAGGGAAAGATCACCCCTCCACTTT
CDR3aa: CASSLDRERSPLHF

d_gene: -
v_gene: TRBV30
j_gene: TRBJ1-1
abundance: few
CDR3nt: TGTGCCTGGAGCGGGGGGGCAGGGAATAGGGCTTTCTTT
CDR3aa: CAWSGGAGNRAFF

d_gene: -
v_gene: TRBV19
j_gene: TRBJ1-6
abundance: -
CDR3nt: TGTGCCAGTAGTATGACACCAGATTCCTATAATTCACCCCTCCACTTT
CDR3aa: CASSMTPDSYNSPLHF

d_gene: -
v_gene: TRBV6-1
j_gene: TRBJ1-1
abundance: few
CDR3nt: TGTGCCAGCAACACCCAGGGGATGGGTGAAGCTTTCTTT
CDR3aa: CASNTQGMGEAFF

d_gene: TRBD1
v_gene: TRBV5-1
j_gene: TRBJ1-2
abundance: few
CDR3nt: TGCGCCAGCAGCTCCAGGGGGCAGGAGGGCTATGGCTACACCTTC
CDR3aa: CASSSRGQEGYGYTF

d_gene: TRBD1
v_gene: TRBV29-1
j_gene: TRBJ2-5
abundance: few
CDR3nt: TGCAGCGTTACCGGGGACAGGAGAGAGACCCAGTACTTC
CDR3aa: CSVTGDRRETQYF

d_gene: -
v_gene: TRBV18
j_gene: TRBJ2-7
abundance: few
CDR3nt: TGTGCCAGCTCACCGGGGCCGGAGAGGGGGGAGCAGTACTTC
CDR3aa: CASSPGPERGEQYF

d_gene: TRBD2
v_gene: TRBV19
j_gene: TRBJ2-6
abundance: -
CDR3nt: TGTGCCAGTAGTCTGGAGCGGGGGACCTCTGGGGCCAACGTCCTGACTTTC
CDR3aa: CASSLERGTSGANVLTF

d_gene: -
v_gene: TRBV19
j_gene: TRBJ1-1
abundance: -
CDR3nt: TGTGCCAGTAGAGATAGAAATTTGAACACTGAAGCTTTCTTT
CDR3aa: CASRDRNLNTEAFF

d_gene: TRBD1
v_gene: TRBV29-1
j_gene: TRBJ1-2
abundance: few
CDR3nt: TGCAGCGTTGAACAGGGGGCGCCGTATGGCTACACCTTC
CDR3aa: CSVEQGAPYGYTF

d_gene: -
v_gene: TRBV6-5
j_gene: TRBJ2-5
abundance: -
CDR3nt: TGTGCCAGCAGTTACTCCGCGGGGACCGAAGAGACCCAGTACTTC
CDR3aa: CASSYSAGTEETQYF

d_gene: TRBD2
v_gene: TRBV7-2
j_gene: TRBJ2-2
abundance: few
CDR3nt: TGTGCCAGCAGCTTAGTAGGGCTAGCGGGAGGAGGGGAGCTGTTTTTT
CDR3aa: CASSLVGLAGGGELFF

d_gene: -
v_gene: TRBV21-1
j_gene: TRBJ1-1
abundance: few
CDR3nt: TGTGCCAGCAGCCTGGGCGGGGGCAGAGACACTGAAGCTTTCTTT
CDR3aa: CASSLGGGRDTEAFF

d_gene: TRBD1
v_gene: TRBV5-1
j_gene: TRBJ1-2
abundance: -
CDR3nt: TGCGCCAGCAGCTTGGTCGGAGGGACAGGGTACTATGGCTACACCTTC
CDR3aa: CASSLVGGTGYYGYTF

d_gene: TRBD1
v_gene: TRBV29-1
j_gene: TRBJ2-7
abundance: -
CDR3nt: TGCAGCGTCTTACAGGGGGCGGGTCAGTACGAGCAGTACTTC
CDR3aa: CSVLQGAGQYEQYF

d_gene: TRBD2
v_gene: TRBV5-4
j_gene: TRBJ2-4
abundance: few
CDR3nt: TGTGCCAGCAGCCGGGGGGGAGAAGCCAAAAACATTCAGTACTTC
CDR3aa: CASSRGGEAKNIQYF

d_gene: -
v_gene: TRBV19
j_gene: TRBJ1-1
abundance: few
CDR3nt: TGTGCCAGTAGTCCCAGGGACACAACTGAAGCTTTCTTT
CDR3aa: CASSPRDTTEAFF

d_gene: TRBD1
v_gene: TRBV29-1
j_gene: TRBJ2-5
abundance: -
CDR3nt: TGCAGCGTTCACGGGACAGGGTTGGGAGTAAAGACCCAGTACTTC
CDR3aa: CSVHGTGLGVKTQYF

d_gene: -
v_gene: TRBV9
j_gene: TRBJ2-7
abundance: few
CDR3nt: TGTGCCAGCAGCGCTCAAATGGGGGGCTACGAGCAGTACTTC
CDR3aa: CASSAQMGGYEQYF

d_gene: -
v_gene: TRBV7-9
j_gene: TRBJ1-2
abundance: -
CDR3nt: TGTGCCAGCAGCCCTTTGTCCAACTATGGCTACACCTTC
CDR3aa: CASSPLSNYGYTF

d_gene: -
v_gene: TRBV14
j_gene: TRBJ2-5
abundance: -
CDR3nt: TGTGCCAGCAGCCTGCGAGGCGAGACCCAGTACTTC
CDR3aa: CASSLRGETQYF

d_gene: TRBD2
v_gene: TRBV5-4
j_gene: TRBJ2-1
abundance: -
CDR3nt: TGTGCCAGCAGCTTGGGGACTAGCGGGGGGCGATACAATGAGCAGTTCTTC
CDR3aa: CASSLGTSGGRYNEQFF

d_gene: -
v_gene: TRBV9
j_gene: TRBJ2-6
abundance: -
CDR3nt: TGTGCCAGCAGCGCTCGGGGGGCCTCTGGGGCCAACGTCCTGACTTTC
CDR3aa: CASSARGASGANVLTF

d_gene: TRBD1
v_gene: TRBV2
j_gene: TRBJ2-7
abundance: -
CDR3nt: TGTGCCAGCAGGCCGGGACAGGGAGCCTACGAGCAGTACTTC
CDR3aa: CASRPGQGAYEQYF

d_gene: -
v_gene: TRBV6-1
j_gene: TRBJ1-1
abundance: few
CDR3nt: TGTGCCAGCAGTGTACGGGGAGTGAACACTGAAGCTTTCTTT
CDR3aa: CASSVRGVNTEAFF

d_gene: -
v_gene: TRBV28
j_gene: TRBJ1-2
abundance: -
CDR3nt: TGTGCCAGCAGTTTCGGCAGGGGCTATGGCTACACCTTC
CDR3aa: CASSFGRGYGYTF

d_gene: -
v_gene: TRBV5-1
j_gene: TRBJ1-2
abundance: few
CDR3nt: TGCGCCAGCAGCTTGGGGCAGGGTGGCTATGGCTACACCTTC
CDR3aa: CASSLGQGGYGYTF

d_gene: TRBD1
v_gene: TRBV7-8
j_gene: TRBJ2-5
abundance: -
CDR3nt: TGTGCCAGCAGCTTAGTCGGGACAGGGCTAGGGACCCAGTACTTC
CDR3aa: CASSLVGTGLGTQYF

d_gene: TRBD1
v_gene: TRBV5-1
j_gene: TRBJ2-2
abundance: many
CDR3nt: TGCGCCAGCAGCCAGGGGGCACCTAGGAACACCGGGGAGCTGTTTTTT
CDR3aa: CASSQGAPRNTGELFF

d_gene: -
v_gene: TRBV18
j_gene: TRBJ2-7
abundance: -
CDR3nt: TGTGCCAGCACGGAACAGGGTGCGGCGAGCGAGCAGTACTTC
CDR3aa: CASTEQGAASEQYF

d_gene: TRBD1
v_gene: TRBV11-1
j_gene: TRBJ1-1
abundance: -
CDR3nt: TGTGCCAGCAGCCGGGACAGGAACACTGAAGCTTTCTTT
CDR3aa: CASSRDRNTEAFF

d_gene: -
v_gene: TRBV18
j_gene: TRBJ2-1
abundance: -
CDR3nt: TGTGCCAGCTCACCCGATTCCTACGGGGAGCAGTTCTTC
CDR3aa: CASSPDSYGEQFF

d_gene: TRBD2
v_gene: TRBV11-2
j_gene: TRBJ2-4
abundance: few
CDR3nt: TGTGCCAGCAGCCACTCCCCTAGCGGGGTGGGCTACTTC
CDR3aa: CASSHSPSGVGYF

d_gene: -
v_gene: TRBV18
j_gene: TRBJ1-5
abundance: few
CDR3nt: TGTGCCAGCTCACCGTCCGGAAACAGGGATCAGCCCCAGCATTTT
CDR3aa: CASSPSGNRDQPQHF

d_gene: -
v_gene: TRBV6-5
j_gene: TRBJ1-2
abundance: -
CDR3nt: TGTGCCAGCAGTTCCGGACAATTAGGCTATGGCTACACCTTC
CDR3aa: CASSSGQLGYGYTF

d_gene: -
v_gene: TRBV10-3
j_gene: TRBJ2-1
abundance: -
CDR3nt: TGTGCCATCAGTGGTGGGGGGGCGTCCCGCTCCTACAATGAGCAGTTCTTC
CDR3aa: CAISGGGASRSYNEQFF

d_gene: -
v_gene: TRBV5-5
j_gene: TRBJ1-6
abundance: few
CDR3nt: TGTGCCAGCAGCAAGGCGGGGGTCGAACCCCTCCACTTT
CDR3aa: CASSKAGVEPLHF

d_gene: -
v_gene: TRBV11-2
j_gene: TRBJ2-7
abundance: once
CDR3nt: TGTGCCAGCAGCTTAGCCGCGGGGAGGTTAACCTCCTACGAGCAGTACTTC
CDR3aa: CASSLAAGRLTSYEQYF